This T cell receptor (beta chain) came from a study of neoadjuvant anti-PD-1 for oral cavity cancer (dated by TCRdb to about 2021). Broadly, across the study: Before undergoing curative-intent surgical resection, most patients got three to four biweekly nivolumab doses at 3 mg/kg. Under RECIST 1.1, a patient counted as a responder if showing complete response, partial response or stable disease, and as a non-responder if showing progression. For patients who did not progress, a fourth nivolumab dose was given around day 43, followed by definitive surgical resection on days 50-56. The parent correlative cohort included under 15 patients, with an approximately 30% response rate.

The table lists this clone with a count of one. Its cognate antigen has yet to be identified. No qualities accompany the bases; no much larger clone lies one base away. For deep sequencing, each PBMC sample was run in six replicates, with libraries mostly built from approximately 500 ng of input genomic DNA. The immunoSEQ hsTCRbeta kit was used to prepare TCRbeta libraries according to the manufacturer's instructions. Sequencing of the completed libraries took place using an Illumina NovaSeq 6000 S4 flow cell after they had been pooled to around 2.7 nM. Turning to the authors' computational methods: The immunoSEQ Analyzer handled quality control and preprocessing of the raw data. The analysis was restricted to productive rearrangements, with each unique CDR3 amino acid sequence defining a clonotype. Repertoire clonality was estimated as the Gini-Simpson index, which was computed with the R package tcR. Student's t test was used to compare Gini indices, and Pearson correlation was used to assess associations with tumor size change. TCRdb stores this immuneACCESS table with in-frame sequences only. Part of the clones is absent; in the studies checked, under half of the shortfall reflects unresolved V genes, and no reason is known for the rest. That table gives V, J and clone size, and the DNA gave D and trimming. The sample includes roughly 14,000 clones, with 60% to 70% observed a single time. Around 2.1% of the sample is in the top ten clones.

The cysteine opens and the phenylalanine closes a CDR3 of 14 amino acids. Here the CDR3 DNA is all that survives: 42 bases in frame from base 1. Per the germline V gene, MDHEN is the CDR1 and SYDVKM is the CDR2. The junction shows trimming of 2 bases on V and 0 bases on J, plus 5 bases between the germline ends. The sample's time point label, decoded: before neoadjuvant nivolumab. None of the patients had received prior systemic or radiation treatment, and all were newly diagnosed with stage II-IVA oral cavity squamous cell carcinoma. The cohort consisted of patients with HPV-negative, locally advanced oral cavity squamous cell carcinoma. Peripheral blood mononuclear cells were analyzed directly and were not maintained or expanded in culture. Samples were obtained from a longitudinal correlative study of a single-arm phase II trial of neoadjuvant nivolumab in oral cavity squamous cell carcinoma. Subject-matched pre- and post-treatment PBMCs and tumors from three responders and three non-responders underwent genomic DNA-based TCRbeta sequencing. Peripheral blood mononuclear cells were drawn once before nivolumab treatment and a second time after treatment, when surgery took place. The Maxwell RSC DNA from Cells kit was used to isolate genomic DNA from PBMCs.

Results the study describes overall, beyond this receptor: Within PBMCs, T cell clonality (Gini index) was significantly higher in non-responders than responders after neoadjuvant nivolumab. Higher pretreatment blood Treg/Th17 ratios correlated with higher pretreatment blood TCRbeta clonality and lower post-treatment tumor TCRbeta clonality. TCR analyses included only a few patients per response group, and the authors called for larger cohorts for validation.

Source: PBMCs, taken before nivolumab (anti-PD-1) treatment. The sequence was collected from a person aged 35 to 85 with oral cavity squamous cell carcinoma. The chain was built from TRBV28 and TRBJ1-3, with the identity of the D gene unclear. The bases are TGTGCCAGCAGTTTAGGCTTCTCTGGAAACACCATATATTTT. Translated, it gives CASSLGFSGNTIYF.